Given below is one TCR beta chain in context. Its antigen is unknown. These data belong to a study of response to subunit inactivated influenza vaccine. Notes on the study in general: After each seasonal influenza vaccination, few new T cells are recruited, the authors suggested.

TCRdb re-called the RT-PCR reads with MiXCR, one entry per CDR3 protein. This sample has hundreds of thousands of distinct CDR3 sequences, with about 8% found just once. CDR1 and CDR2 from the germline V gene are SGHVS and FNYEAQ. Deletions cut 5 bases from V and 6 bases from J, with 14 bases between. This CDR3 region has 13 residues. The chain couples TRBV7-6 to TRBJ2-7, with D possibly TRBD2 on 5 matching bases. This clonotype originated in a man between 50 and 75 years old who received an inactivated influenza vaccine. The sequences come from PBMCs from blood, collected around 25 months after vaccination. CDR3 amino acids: CASSPREGGEQYF. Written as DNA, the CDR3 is TGTGCCAGCAGCCCCAGAGAGGGCGGCGAGCAGTACTTC.